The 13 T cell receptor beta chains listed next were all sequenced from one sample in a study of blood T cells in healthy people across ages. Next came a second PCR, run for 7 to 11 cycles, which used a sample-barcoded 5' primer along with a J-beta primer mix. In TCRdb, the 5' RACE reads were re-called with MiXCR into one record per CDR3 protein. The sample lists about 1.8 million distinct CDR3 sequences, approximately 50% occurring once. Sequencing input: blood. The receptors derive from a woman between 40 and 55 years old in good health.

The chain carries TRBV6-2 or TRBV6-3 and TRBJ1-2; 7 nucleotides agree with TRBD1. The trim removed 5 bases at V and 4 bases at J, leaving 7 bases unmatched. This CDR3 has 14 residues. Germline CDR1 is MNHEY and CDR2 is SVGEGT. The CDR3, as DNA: TGTGCCAGCAGTCCCGGACAGGCGCTCTATGGCTACACCTTC. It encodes CASSPGQALYGYTF.

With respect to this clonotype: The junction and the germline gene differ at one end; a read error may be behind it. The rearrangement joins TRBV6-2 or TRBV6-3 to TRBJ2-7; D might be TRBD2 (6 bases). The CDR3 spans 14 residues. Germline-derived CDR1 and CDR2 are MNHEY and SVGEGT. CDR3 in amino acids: CANSSAGPSYEQYF. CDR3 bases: TGTGCCAACAGTTCCGCGGGACCCTCCTACGAGCAGTACTTC.

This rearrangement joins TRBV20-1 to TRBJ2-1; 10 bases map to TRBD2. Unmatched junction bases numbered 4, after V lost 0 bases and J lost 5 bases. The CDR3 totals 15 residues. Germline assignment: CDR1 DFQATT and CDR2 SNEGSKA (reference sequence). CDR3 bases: TGCAGTGCTAGAGATCATAGCGGGGGGCACAATGAGCAGTTCTTC. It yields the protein CSARDHSGGHNEQFF.

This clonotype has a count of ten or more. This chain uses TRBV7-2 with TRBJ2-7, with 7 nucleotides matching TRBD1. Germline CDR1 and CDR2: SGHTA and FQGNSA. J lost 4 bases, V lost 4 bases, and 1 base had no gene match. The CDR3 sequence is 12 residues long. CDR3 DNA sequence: TGTGCCAGCAGCTCACAGGGGTACGAGCAGTACTTC. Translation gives CASSSQGYEQYF.

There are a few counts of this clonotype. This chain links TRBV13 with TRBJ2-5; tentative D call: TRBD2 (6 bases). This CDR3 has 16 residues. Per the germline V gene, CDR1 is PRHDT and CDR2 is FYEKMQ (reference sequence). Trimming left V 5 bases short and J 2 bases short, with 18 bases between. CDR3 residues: CASSPLPSGRQETQYF. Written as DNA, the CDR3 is TGTGCCAGCAGCCCCCTCCCGAGCGGGCGACAAGAGACCCAGTACTTC.

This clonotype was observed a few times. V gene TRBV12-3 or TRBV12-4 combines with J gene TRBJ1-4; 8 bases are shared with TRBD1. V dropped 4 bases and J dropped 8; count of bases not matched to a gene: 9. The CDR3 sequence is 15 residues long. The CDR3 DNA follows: TGTGCCAGCAGTTATCACGGGACAGGAGGGGAAAAACTGTTTTTT. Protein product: CASSYHGTGGEKLFF.

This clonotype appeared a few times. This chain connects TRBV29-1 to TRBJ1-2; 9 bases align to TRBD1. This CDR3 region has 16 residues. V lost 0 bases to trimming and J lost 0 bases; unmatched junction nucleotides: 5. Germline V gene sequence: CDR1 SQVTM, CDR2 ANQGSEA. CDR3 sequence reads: CSVEDRTGESNYGYTF. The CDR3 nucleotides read TGCAGCGTTGAAGATAGGACAGGGGAGTCTAACTATGGCTACACCTTC.

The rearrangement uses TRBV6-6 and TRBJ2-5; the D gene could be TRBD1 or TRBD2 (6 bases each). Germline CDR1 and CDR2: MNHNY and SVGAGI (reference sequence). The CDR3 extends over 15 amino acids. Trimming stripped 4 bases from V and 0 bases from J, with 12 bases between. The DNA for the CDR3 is TGTGCCAGCAGTTCCGCGGGACACCACCAAGAGACCCAGTACTTC. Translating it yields CASSSAGHHQETQYF.

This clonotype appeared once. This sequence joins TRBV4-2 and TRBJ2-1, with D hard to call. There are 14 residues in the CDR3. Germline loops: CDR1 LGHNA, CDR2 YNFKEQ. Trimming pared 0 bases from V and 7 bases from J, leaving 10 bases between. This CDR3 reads CASSQDFNVNEQFF. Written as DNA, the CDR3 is TGTGCCAGCAGCCAAGATTTTAATGTTAATGAGCAGTTCTTC.

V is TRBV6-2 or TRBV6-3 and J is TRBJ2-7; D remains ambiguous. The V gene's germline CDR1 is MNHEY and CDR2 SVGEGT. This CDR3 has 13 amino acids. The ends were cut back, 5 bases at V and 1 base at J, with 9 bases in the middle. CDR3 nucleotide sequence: TGTGCCAGCAGTGCGATAGGGTCCTACGAGCAGTACTTC. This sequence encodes CASSAIGSYEQYF.

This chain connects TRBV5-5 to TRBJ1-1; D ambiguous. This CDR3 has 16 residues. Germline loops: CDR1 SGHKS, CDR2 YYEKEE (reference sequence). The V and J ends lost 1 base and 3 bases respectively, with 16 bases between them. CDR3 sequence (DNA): TGTGCCAGCAGCTTGCTCCCTGATCAACGGGACACTGAAGCTTTCTTT. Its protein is CASSLLPDQRDTEAFF.

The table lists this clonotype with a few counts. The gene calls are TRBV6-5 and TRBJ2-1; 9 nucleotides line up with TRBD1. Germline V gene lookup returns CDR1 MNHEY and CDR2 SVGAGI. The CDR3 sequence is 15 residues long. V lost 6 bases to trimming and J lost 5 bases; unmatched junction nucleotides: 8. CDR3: CASRPRDRVDNEQFF. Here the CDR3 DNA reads TGTGCCAGCAGACCCCGGGACAGGGTTGACAATGAGCAGTTCTTC.

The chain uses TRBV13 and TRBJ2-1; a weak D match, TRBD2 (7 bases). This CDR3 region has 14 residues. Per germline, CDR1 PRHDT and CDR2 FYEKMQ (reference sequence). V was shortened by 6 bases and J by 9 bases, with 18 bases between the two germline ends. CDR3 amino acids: CASRILVRGLEQFF. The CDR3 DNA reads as TGTGCCAGCAGAATCTTAGTGCGGGGGCTTGAGCAGTTCTTC.